These 2 T cell receptor beta chains were all obtained from the same sample, sequenced in a study of CXCR3-negative and CXCR3-positive naive CD8 T cells. The authors made the TRB cDNA libraries by 5' RACE using UMI labels. TCRdb processed the 5' RACE reads again and assigns one entry to each CDR3 protein, with no DNA. The table for this sample gives approximately 60,000 distinct CDR3 sequences. Sequenced input: memory CD8+ T cells from blood. The receptors originated from a human donor in good health. Some clones in this sample may be carry-over from other donors' samples.

The chain recombines TRBV4-1 with TRBJ2-3; no DNA is available, so the TRBD2 call from TCRdb remains unchecked. Germline V gives CDR1 MGHRA, CDR2 YSYEKL. The CDR3 has 16 residues. The CDR3 sequence: CASSQDAGGSTDTQYF.

CDR3 region: CASSYSELGGDTQYF. The V and J genes are TRBV6-2 or TRBV6-3 and TRBJ2-3; lacking DNA, the TRBD1 call made by TCRdb goes unchecked. Germline loops: CDR1 MNHEY, CDR2 SVGEGT. The CDR3 covers 15 residues.